These 3 T cell receptor beta chains share one sample of origin, sequenced in a study of human T cells and chemical hapten exposure. Time point specified: patch test 1, 2 weeks after DPC sensitization. Documented treatment: therapeutic diphenylcyclopropenone sensitization with weekly scalp DPC. TCRdb re-called the RACE reads with MiXCR, one entry per CDR3 protein. The sample comprises 150,000 to 200,000 distinct CDR3 sequences, 14% of which are singletons, and about 1.7% rests with the top ten. Sequencing used whole blood, obtained in connection with sensitization to the hapten diphenylcyclopropenone (DPC). Receptor source: a woman aged 25 to 39 with alopecia areata. Some clones in this sample may be carry-over from other donors' samples.

The J gene is TRBJ2-4, the V gene TRBV27, with 10 bases matching TRBD1. This CDR3 comprises 16 residues. From germline, CDR1 is MNHEY and CDR2 SMNVEV (reference sequence). V was pared by 5 bases and J by 1 base, with 5 bases of the junction left unmatched. The CDR3 sequence: CASSRGQGVAKNIQYF. CDR3 DNA sequence: TGTGCCAGCAGTCGAGGACAGGGGGTGGCCAAAAACATTCAGTACTTC.

The genes are TRBV7-6 and TRBJ1-6; D may be TRBD1 (5 bases). The germline V gene encodes CDR1 SGHVS and CDR2 FNYEAQ. There are 14 residues in the CDR3. The ends were cut back, 4 bases at V and 7 bases at J, with 11 bases in the middle. Written as DNA, the CDR3 is TGTGCCAGCAGCTCTGGGGGACTCAATTCACCCCTCCACTTT. Its translation is CASSSGGLNSPLHF. The full variable domain, with the rest looked up from reference TRBV7-6 and TRBJ1-6, is GAGVSQSPRYKVTKRGQDVALRCDPISGHVSLYWYRQALGQGPEFLTYFNYEAQQDKSGLPNDRFSAERPEGSISTLTIQRTEQRDSAMYRCASSSGGLNSPLHFGNGTRLTVT.

This clonotype was counted at least ten times. The chain has TRBV18 and TRBJ1-6; no clear D. The germline V gene encodes CDR1 KGHSH and CDR2 LQKENI. The CDR3 runs 17 residues. The V gene lost 2 bases and the J gene lost 0 bases, with 11 bases spanning the gap. The CDR3 loop reads CASSPFPQSSYNSPLHF. The DNA for the CDR3 is TGTGCCAGCTCACCATTCCCCCAGAGCTCCTATAATTCACCCCTCCACTTT.